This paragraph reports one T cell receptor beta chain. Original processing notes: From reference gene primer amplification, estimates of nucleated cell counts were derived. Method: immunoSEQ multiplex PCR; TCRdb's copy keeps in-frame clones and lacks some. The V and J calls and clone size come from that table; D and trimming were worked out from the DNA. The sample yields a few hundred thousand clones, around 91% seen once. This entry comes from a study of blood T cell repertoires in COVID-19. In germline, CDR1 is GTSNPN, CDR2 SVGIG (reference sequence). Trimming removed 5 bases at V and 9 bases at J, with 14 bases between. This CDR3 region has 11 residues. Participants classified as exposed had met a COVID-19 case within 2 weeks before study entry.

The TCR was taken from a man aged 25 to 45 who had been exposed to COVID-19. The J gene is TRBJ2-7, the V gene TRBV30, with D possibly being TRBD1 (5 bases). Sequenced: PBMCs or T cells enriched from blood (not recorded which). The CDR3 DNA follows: TGTGCCTGGGCCCTGGGGCAAGGGCAGTACTTC. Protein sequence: CAWALGQGQYF.